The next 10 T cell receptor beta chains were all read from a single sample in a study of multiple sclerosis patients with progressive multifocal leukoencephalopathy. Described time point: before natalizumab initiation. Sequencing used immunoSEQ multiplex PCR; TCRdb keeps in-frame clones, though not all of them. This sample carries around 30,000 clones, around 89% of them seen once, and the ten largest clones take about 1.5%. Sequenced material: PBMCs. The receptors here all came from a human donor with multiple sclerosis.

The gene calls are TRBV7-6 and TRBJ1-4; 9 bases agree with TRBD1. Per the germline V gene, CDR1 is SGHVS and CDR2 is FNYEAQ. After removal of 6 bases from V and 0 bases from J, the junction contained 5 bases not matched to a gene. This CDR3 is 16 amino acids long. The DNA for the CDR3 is TGTGCCAGCAGAACCGGGACAGGGTCAACTAATGAAAAACTGTTTTTT. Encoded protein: CASRTGTGSTNEKLFF.

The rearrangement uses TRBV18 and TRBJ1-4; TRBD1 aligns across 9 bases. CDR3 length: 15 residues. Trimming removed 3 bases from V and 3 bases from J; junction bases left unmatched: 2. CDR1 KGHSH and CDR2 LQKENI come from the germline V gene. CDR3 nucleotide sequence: TGTGCCAGCTCACCGGACAGGGGAGCTAATGAAAAACTGTTTTTT. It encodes CASSPDRGANEKLFF.

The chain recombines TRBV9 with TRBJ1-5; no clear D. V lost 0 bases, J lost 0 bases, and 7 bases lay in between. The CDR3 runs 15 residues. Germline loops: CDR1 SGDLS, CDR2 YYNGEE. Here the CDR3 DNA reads TGTGCCAGCAGCGTAGAACCGGCTAGCAATCAGCCCCAGCATTTT. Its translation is CASSVEPASNQPQHF. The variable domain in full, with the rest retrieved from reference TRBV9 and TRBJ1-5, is DSGVTQTPKHLITATGQRVTLRCSPRSGDLSVYWYQQSLDQGLQFLIQYYNGEERAKGNILERFSAQQFPDLHSELNLSSLELGDSALYFCASSVEPASNQPQHFGDGTRLSIL.

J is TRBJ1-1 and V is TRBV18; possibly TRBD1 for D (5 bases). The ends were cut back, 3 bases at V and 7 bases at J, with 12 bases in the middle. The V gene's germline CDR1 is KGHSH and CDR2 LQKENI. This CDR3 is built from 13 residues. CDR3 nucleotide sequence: TGTGCCAGCTCACCGACCCAGGGAAGTGAAGCTTTCTTT. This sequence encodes CASSPTQGSEAFF.

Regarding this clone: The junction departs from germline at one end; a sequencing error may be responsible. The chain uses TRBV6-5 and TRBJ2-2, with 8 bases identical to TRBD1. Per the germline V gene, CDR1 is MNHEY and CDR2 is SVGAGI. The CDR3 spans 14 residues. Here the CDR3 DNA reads TGTGGCAGCAGGGACCCAGGGGGCTGGGGGGAGCTGTTTTTT. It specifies CGSRDPGGWGELFF.

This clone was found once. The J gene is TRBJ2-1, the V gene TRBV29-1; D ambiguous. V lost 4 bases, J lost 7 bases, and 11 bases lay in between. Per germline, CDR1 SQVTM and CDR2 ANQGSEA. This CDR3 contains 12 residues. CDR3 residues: CSVASGRNEQFF. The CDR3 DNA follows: TGCAGCGTTGCTTCGGGCAGAAATGAGCAGTTCTTC.

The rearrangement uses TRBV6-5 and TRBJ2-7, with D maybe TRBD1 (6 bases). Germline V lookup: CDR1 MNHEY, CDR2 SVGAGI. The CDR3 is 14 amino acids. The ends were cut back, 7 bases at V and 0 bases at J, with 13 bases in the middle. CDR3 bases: TGTGCCAGCAAGTTCAGGGGCACCTCCTACGAGCAGTACTTC. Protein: CASKFRGTSYEQYF.

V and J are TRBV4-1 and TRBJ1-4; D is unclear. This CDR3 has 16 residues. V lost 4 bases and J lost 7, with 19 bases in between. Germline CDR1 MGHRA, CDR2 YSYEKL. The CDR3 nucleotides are TGCGCCAGCAGCCTAACCGCCGGGCCGACGACTGAAAAACTGTTTTTT. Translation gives CASSLTAGPTTEKLFF.

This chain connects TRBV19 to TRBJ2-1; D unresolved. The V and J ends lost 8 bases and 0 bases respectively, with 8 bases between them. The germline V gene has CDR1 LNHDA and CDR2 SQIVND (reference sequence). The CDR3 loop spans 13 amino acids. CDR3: CASRVDSYNEQFF. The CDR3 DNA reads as TGTGCCAGTCGCGTAGACTCCTACAATGAGCAGTTCTTC.

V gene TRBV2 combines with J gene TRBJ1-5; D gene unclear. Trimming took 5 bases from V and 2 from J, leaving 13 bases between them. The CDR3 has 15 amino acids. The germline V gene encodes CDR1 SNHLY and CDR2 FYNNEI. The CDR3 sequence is CASSNSGQGNQPQHF. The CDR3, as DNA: TGTGCCAGCAGTAATAGCGGGCAGGGCAATCAGCCCCAGCATTTT.